This T cell receptor (beta chain) stems from a study of vaccination and CD4 T cells after COVID-19. General study results and limits: The great majority, 304 of 307 vaccine-specific clones, proved spike mono-reactive in convalescent patients. Although the median of SARS-CoV-2-reactive clonotypes rose from around 19 to 38, the change was not significant.

CDR3 length: 15 amino acids. V was trimmed by 5 bases and J by 1 base, leaving 14 bases between them. Germline V gene sequence: CDR1 SGHTA, CDR2 FQGNSA. This clonotype was observed a single time. Its antigen remains unknown. An Oncomine TCR Beta short-read assay was used to sequence the DNA from cultured CD4+ T cells. Scientists extracted genomic DNA from CD4+ T cells grown in culture. TCRdb redid the calling of the PCR reads with MiXCR, one entry per CDR3 protein. The table has some 9,300 distinct CDR3 sequences, around 45% seen once. Stated treatment: roughly ten-day PBMC culture with coronavirus spike peptide pools or control peptides (ViraFEST assay). ViraFEST stimulated the growth of antigen-specific T cells using peptide pools and subsequently profiled their TCRs by sequencing.

What was sequenced was CD4+ T cells from blood, cultured in vitro. The receptor's source is a human donor who had recovered from COVID-19. The chain carries TRBV7-2 and TRBJ1-1, with D perhaps matching TRBD1 (5 bases). The CDR3 DNA reads TGTGCCAGCAGCAAGCGGAAAGGGGCGAACACTGAAGCTTTCTTT. It encodes CASSKRKGANTEAFF.